Below, 11 T cell receptor beta chains from the same sample are listed, as sequenced in a study of blood T cell repertoires in COVID-19. Measured with immunoSEQ multiplex PCR; TCRdb has only the in-frame clones, and not every one. Here the sample spans 120,000 to 150,000 clones, about nine tenths being singletons. Material: PBMCs or T cells enriched from blood (not recorded which). The receptors were sampled from a woman in her thirties or forties who had been exposed to COVID-19.

This clone appeared a few times. The rearrangement joins TRBV9 to TRBJ2-3, with TRBD2 matching over 10 bases. The V segment lost 1 base and the J segment 2 bases; nucleotides outside the gene matches: 4. Germline V gene sequence: CDR1 SGDLS, CDR2 YYNGEE. The CDR3 is made up of 16 amino acids. CDR3 amino acids: CASSVYSGGNTDTQYF. DNA of the CDR3: TGTGCCAGCAGCGTATATAGCGGGGGGAACACAGATACGCAGTATTTT.

The CDR3 bases are TGTGCCAGCAGCTTATCACGGGGTTATGGCTACACCTTC. Translation: CASSLSRGYGYTF. This sequence joins TRBV13 and TRBJ1-2; D call uncertain. Germline V CDR1 and CDR2: PRHDT, FYEKMQ (reference sequence). The CDR3 totals 13 residues. Trimming took off 2 bases at V and 5 bases at J, with 9 bases between the two ends.

V gene TRBV7-9 combines with J gene TRBJ1-6; D perhaps matches TRBD1 (6 bases). V shed 0 bases and J shed 9 bases, with 12 bases lying between them. Germline V gene data show CDR1 as SEHNR and CDR2 as FQNEAQ (reference sequence). This CDR3 spans 15 amino acids. CDR3 sequence (DNA): TGTGCCAGCAGCTTAGCTGGGCAGGGGAGTTCACCCCTCCACTTT. It yields the protein CASSLAGQGSSPLHF.

The chain carries TRBV4-2 and TRBJ2-3; D possibly corresponds to TRBD2 (5 bases). The CDR3 is 17 amino acids. Trimming removed 0 bases from V and 2 bases from J, with 15 bases in between. Germline V gene data show CDR1 as LGHNA and CDR2 as YNFKEQ. CDR3 sequence reads: CASSQDALLAYTDTQYF. For the CDR3, the DNA is TGTGCCAGCAGCCAAGATGCCCTCCTAGCTTACACAGATACGCAGTATTTT.

The V gene is TRBV6-5, the J gene TRBJ2-7; D may be TRBD2 (6 bases). The CDR3 has 15 amino acids. Trimming left V 6 bases short and J 4 bases short, with 19 bases between. Germline values: CDR1 MNHEY, CDR2 SVGAGI. Here the CDR3 DNA reads TGTGCCAGCAGATTTCTAGCGACTACTGATTACGAGCAGTACTTC. This encodes CASRFLATTDYEQYF.

The V and J genes are TRBV15 and TRBJ2-7; TRBD2 is a possible D gene (6 bases). Between the trimmed V and J ends, which lost 1 base and 1 base, there was a span of 8 bases. The V gene's germline CDR1 is LNHNV and CDR2 YYDKDF (reference sequence). The CDR3 is made up of 14 amino acids. The CDR3: CATSRVGGSYEQYF. In DNA, the CDR3 is TGTGCCACCAGCAGAGTGGGGGGATCCTACGAGCAGTACTTC.

This rearrangement joins TRBV10-1 to TRBJ2-7; maybe TRBD1 (6 bases). Germline V gene data show CDR1 as WNHNN and CDR2 as SYGVQD (reference sequence). The CDR3 contains 14 residues. V was trimmed by 5 bases and J by 6 bases, leaving 17 bases between them. This CDR3 is CASSKHGQNAEQYF. DNA of the CDR3: TGCGCCAGCAGTAAACACGGACAGAACGCCGAGCAGTACTTC.

The chain recombines TRBV6-5 with TRBJ1-5, with TRBD1 identical over 7 bases. Germline V gene lookup returns CDR1 MNHEY and CDR2 SVGAGI. The CDR3 length is 15 residues. Trimming took 6 bases from V and 1 from J; bases not matched to a gene: 6. The CDR3 coding sequence is TGTGCCAGCAGCGTTAGCAGGGGGAGCAATCAGCCCCAGCATTTT. It is translated as CASSVSRGSNQPQHF.

J is TRBJ2-1 and V is TRBV15; D perhaps matches TRBD2 (6 bases). V lost 1 base, J lost 0 bases, and 10 bases lay in between. This CDR3 spans 16 amino acids. CDR1 is LNHNV, CDR2 YYDKDF, per germline (reference sequence). Here the CDR3 reads CATSRVSGSSYNEQFF. CDR3 in DNA: TGTGCCACCAGCAGAGTTTCCGGGAGCTCCTACAATGAGCAGTTCTTC. The complete variable domain, with remaining parts taken from reference TRBV15 and TRBJ2-1, reads DAMVIQNPRYQVTQFGKPVTLSCSQTLNHNVMYWYQQKSSQAPKLLFHYYDKDFNNEADTPDNFQSRRPNTSFCFLDIRSPGLGDTAMYLCATSRVSGSSYNEQFFGPGTRLTVL.

The CDR3 region has the DNA TGTGCCAGCAGTTACAGCCGATCGAGCTCCTACGAGCAGTACTTC. This translates into CASSYSRSSSYEQYF. The chain couples TRBV6-5 to TRBJ2-7; no clear D. Trimming removed 2 bases at V and 0 bases at J, with 11 bases between. Per the germline V gene, CDR1 is MNHEY and CDR2 is SVGAGI. This CDR3 is 15 amino acids long.

The V gene is TRBV5-6, the J gene TRBJ1-5; weak D call: TRBD1 (6 bases). The CDR3 is 15 residues long. In germline, CDR1 is SGHDT, CDR2 YYEEEE. Deletions cut 4 bases from V and 5 bases from J, with 16 bases between. As DNA, the CDR3 is TGTGCCAGCAGCCAAAGACAGGTGGTCCATCAGCCCCAGCATTTT. Translating gives CASSQRQVVHQPQHF.